What follows are 26 T cell receptor beta chains derived from one specimen sequenced in a study of blood T cell repertoires in COVID-19. Generated by immunoSEQ multiplex PCR, the TCRdb table keeps only in-frame clones and is missing some. The sample comprises around 140,000 clones, more than 75% of which are singletons, and about 5.7% rests with the top ten. Sequencing used peripheral blood. The source of these receptors is a man older than 75 with acute or convalescent COVID-19.

The J gene is TRBJ2-7, the V gene TRBV5-6; the match to TRBD2 covers 7 bases. The germline V gene has CDR1 SGHDT and CDR2 YYEEEE. This CDR3 spans 14 amino acids. Trimming at V came to 4 bases and at J to 0 bases, leaving 4 bases not matched to a gene. The CDR3 loop is CASSPSGPSYEQYF. The CDR3 coding sequence is TGTGCCAGCAGCCCTAGCGGACCCTCCTACGAGCAGTACTTC. Together with reference TRBV5-6 and TRBJ2-7, the CDR3 gives the full variable domain: DAGVTQSPTHLIKTRGQQVTLRCSPKSGHDTVSWYQQALGQGPQFIFQYYEEEERQRGNFPDRFSGHQFPNYSSELNVNALLLGDSALYLCASSPSGPSYEQYFGPGTRLTVT.

The DNA of the CDR3 is TGTGCCGGATTCCCCCCTAGTAACACCGGGGAGCTGTTTTTT. This gives the protein CAGFPPSNTGELFF. The rearrangement joins TRBV6-5 to TRBJ2-2; D unclear. This CDR3 is built from 14 residues. Deletions cut 11 bases from V and 2 bases from J, with 15 bases between. The V gene's germline CDR1 is MNHEY and CDR2 SVGAGI.

The CDR3 coding sequence is TGTGCCACCAGCCCGACCGACAGGGAAGAGACCCAGTACTTC. Translation: CATSPTDREETQYF. The chain carries TRBV24-1 and TRBJ2-5; 7 bases map to TRBD1. Trimming cost V 7 bases and J 3 bases; bases outside gene matches: 7. Germline V CDR1 and CDR2: KGHDR, SFDVKD. The CDR3 length is 14 residues.

The V gene is TRBV5-1, the J gene TRBJ2-7; 7 bases line up with TRBD1. Germline-derived CDR1 and CDR2 are SGHRS and YFSETQ. This CDR3 spans 14 amino acids. With 4 bases clipped from V and 3 bases from J, the junction kept 7 bases outside the gene matches. The CDR3 nucleotides read TGCGCCAGCAGCAAGGACAGGAGGAACTACGAGCAGTACTTC. This codes for CASSKDRRNYEQYF.

The genes are TRBV20-1 and TRBJ1-1; D is unresolved. The V gene lost 3 bases and the J gene lost 1 base, with 12 bases spanning the gap. Germline CDR1 reads DFQATT; CDR2 reads SNEGSKA (reference sequence). The CDR3 runs to 14 residues. CDR3 protein: CSASRGWANTEAFF. The CDR3 region has the DNA TGCAGTGCTAGTCGGGGTTGGGCGAACACTGAAGCTTTCTTT.

V gene TRBV29-1 combines with J gene TRBJ2-2; weak D call: TRBD2 (6 bases). Germline lookup yields CDR1 SQVTM and CDR2 ANQGSEA. The V end lost 4 bases, the J end lost 3 bases, and 12 bases lay between the germline ends. The CDR3 extends over 14 amino acids. In DNA, the CDR3 is TGCAGCGTTGGGTCTAGCGTTGACACCGGGGAGCTGTTTTTT. Its translation is CSVGSSVDTGELFF.

The chain carries TRBV19 and TRBJ2-7, with D possibly matching TRBD1 (6 bases). V shed 6 bases and J shed 3 bases, with 15 bases lying between them. The CDR3 consists of 14 residues. Germline assignment: CDR1 LNHDA and CDR2 SQIVND (reference sequence). The CDR3 DNA reads TGTGCCAGTAGCCCCAGACAGGCCTTCTACGAGCAGTACTTC. Its protein product is CASSPRQAFYEQYF.

The chain links TRBV28 to TRBJ2-3; the D gene is possibly TRBD2 (6 bases). Trimming removed 5 bases from V and 7 bases from J, with 22 bases in between. Germline CDR1 reads MDHEN; CDR2 reads SYDVKM. The length of the CDR3 is 16 residues. The CDR3 reads CASSAGTLTSHHTQYF. The CDR3 coding sequence is TGTGCCAGCAGTGCCGGGACTCTAACATCCCATCATACGCAGTATTTT.

The rearrangement uses TRBV5-4 and TRBJ1-4; tentatively, D is TRBD1 (5 bases). The CDR3 extends over 17 amino acids. Looked up from germline, CDR1 is SGHNT and CDR2 is YYREEE (reference sequence). Trimming pared 0 bases from V and 1 base from J, leaving 13 bases between. CDR3 nucleotide sequence: TGTGCCAGCAGCTTGGCGGCAGGGAGGGGAACTAATGAAAAACTGTTTTTT. Encoded protein: CASSLAAGRGTNEKLFF.

V gene TRBV28 combines with J gene TRBJ1-1; a weak D match, TRBD1 (6 bases). Trimming took 6 bases from V and 9 from J, leaving 20 bases between them. This CDR3 contains 14 residues. Germline V gene sequence: CDR1 MDHEN, CDR2 SYDVKM. CDR3 in amino acids: CASSPSGAARQAFF. The CDR3 DNA reads TGTGCCAGCAGCCCATCAGGGGCAGCCAGGCAAGCTTTCTTT.

The V call is TRBV27, the J call TRBJ1-4, with TRBD1 identical over 7 bases. Germline CDR1 reads MNHEY; CDR2 reads SMNVEV (reference sequence). The CDR3 totals 14 residues. Unmatched junction bases numbered 3, after V lost 3 bases and J lost 5 bases. The DNA for the CDR3 is TGTGCCAGCAGTTTGACAGGGAGAAATGAAAAACTGTTTTTT. Protein sequence: CASSLTGRNEKLFF.

V usage is TRBV10-3 and J usage is TRBJ2-1; D unclear. Trimming stripped 3 bases from V and 1 base from J, with 10 bases between. This CDR3 has 15 amino acids. Germline V gives CDR1 ENHRY, CDR2 SYGVKD. Here the CDR3 reads CAISERSVSYNEQFF. DNA for the CDR3: TGTGCCATCAGTGAACGGAGTGTTTCCTACAATGAGCAGTTCTTC.

This clone was recorded a few times. The chain uses TRBV5-1 and TRBJ2-1, with 8 positions matching TRBD1. Germline CDR1 and CDR2: SGHRS and YFSETQ. The CDR3 is 15 amino acids. The J segment lost 8 bases and the V segment lost 1 base, leaving 8 bases of the junction unmatched. As DNA, the CDR3 is TGCGCCAGCAGCTTGAGAACAGGGGGGACGGATGAGCAGTTCTTC. Translating gives CASSLRTGGTDEQFF.

V is TRBV7-9 and J is TRBJ1-1, with D perhaps matching TRBD1 (6 bases). V shed 5 bases and J shed 1 base, with 17 bases lying between them. The CDR3 totals 16 residues. Germline CDR1 is SEHNR and CDR2 is FQNEAQ (reference sequence). The DNA for the CDR3 is TGTGCCAGCAGCCTCCTGCGTGGGGGCGAGAACACTGAAGCTTTCTTT. It translates to CASSLLRGGENTEAFF.

The CDR3 coding sequence is TGTGCCTGGAGTGACGGGTTTTGGGGTGGGGGGCGATCCGGGAGGGCCGATGAGCAGTTCTTC. Encoded protein: CAWSDGFWGGGRSGRADEQFF. The chain employs TRBV30 and TRBJ2-1; 8 bases are shared with TRBD2. The length of the CDR3 is 21 residues. Losses at the gene ends were 1 base for V and 8 bases for J; bases not matched to a gene: 28. CDR1 is GTSNPN and CDR2 is SVGIG in the germline V gene (reference sequence).

This clone has a single count. V usage is TRBV5-1 and J usage is TRBJ2-1, with TRBD1 identical over 8 bases. J was trimmed by 4 bases and V by 0 bases; bases with no gene match: 3. CDR1 SGHRS and CDR2 YFSETQ come from the germline V gene. This CDR3 has 15 residues. The CDR3: CASSLAQGAYNEQFF. DNA for the CDR3: TGCGCCAGCAGCTTGGCCCAGGGGGCTTACAATGAGCAGTTCTTC.

The chain joins TRBV5-1 to TRBJ1-2; the D gene is possibly TRBD1 (5 bases). Per the germline V gene, CDR1 is SGHRS and CDR2 is YFSETQ. V was cut by 4 bases and J by 4 bases, with 17 bases left in between. The CDR3 is 15 amino acids. DNA of the CDR3: TGCGCCAGCAGCCCCCAGATGGGGGGAACCTATGGCTACACCTTC. Amino acids: CASSPQMGGTYGYTF.

This chain links TRBV19 with TRBJ2-5; the D gene is possibly TRBD2 (7 bases). The CDR3 runs to 14 residues. Per the germline V gene, CDR1 is LNHDA and CDR2 is SQIVND (reference sequence). V dropped 2 bases and J dropped 5 bases, with 12 bases sitting between them. CDR3 loop: CASSIKGGPETQYF. As DNA, the CDR3 is TGTGCCAGTAGTATAAAGGGGGGGCCGGAGACCCAGTACTTC.

The V gene is TRBV4-1, the J gene TRBJ2-5; 8 bases are shared with TRBD2. Germline V gene data show CDR1 as MGHRA and CDR2 as YSYEKL. The CDR3 length is 16 residues. V lost 1 base to trimming and J lost 2 bases; unmatched junction nucleotides: 6. Written as DNA, the CDR3 is TGCGCCAGCAGCCAAGGTGCCAGCGGGAGACAAGAGACCCAGTACTTC. Protein product: CASSQGASGRQETQYF.

The J gene is TRBJ1-5, the V gene TRBV6-5; 8 bases agree with TRBD1. V dropped 6 bases and J dropped 2; count of bases not matched to a gene: 6. The CDR3 extends over 15 amino acids. Per the germline V gene, CDR1 is MNHEY and CDR2 is SVGAGI. The CDR3 DNA follows: TGTGCCAGCAGGAAACAGGGGGATGGCAATCAGCCCCAGCATTTT. Amino acids: CASRKQGDGNQPQHF.

This clone was found once. The V gene is TRBV27, the J gene TRBJ2-5, with 13 bases that match TRBD2. The length of the CDR3 is 16 residues. CDR1 MNHEY and CDR2 SMNVEV come from the germline V gene (reference sequence). J gave up 4 bases and V 5 bases, and 7 bases lay outside the gene matches. The DNA for the CDR3 is TGTGCCAGCAGTCACCGGACTAGCGGGAGTCCAGAGACCCAGTACTTC. Its protein product is CASSHRTSGSPETQYF.

This rearrangement joins TRBV9 to TRBJ2-1, with 9 bases lining up with TRBD2. V shed 4 bases and J 5 bases; nucleotides not matched to a gene: 19. The CDR3 has 19 residues. CDR1 is SGDLS and CDR2 is YYNGEE in the germline V gene. This CDR3 reads CASSMGVSGGIGEHNEQFF. CDR3 DNA sequence: TGTGCCAGCAGCATGGGTGTTAGCGGGGGAATCGGCGAACACAATGAGCAGTTCTTC. Full variable domain (missing parts from reference TRBV9 and TRBJ2-1): DSGVTQTPKHLITATGQRVTLRCSPRSGDLSVYWYQQSLDQGLQFLIQYYNGEERAKGNILERFSAQQFPDLHSELNLSSLELGDSALYFCASSMGVSGGIGEHNEQFFGPGTRLTVL.

The chain couples TRBV27 to TRBJ2-2; 7 nucleotides agree with TRBD1. Germline-derived CDR1 and CDR2 are MNHEY and SMNVEV (reference sequence). This CDR3 is 15 amino acids long. V trimming: 4 bases; J trimming: 5 bases; junction bases outside the gene matches: 7. CDR3: CASSSIPQGTGELFF. The CDR3 DNA reads TGTGCCAGCAGTTCGATCCCACAGGGGACCGGGGAGCTGTTTTTT.

The chain couples TRBV18 to TRBJ2-7; D is undetermined. Germline V gene data show CDR1 as KGHSH and CDR2 as LQKENI. The V end lost 6 bases, the J end lost 3 bases, and 12 bases lay between the germline ends. The CDR3 has 13 residues. In DNA form, the CDR3 reads TGTGCCAGCTCTCGGCCCAGCGACTACGAGCAGTACTTC. Translated, it gives CASSRPSDYEQYF.

This chain uses TRBV9 with TRBJ2-5, with a possible D match to TRBD1 (6 bases). V lost 0 bases to trimming and J lost 4 bases, with 10 bases between them. CDR1 SGDLS and CDR2 YYNGEE come from the germline V gene. The CDR3 totals 14 residues. CDR3 in DNA: TGTGCCAGCAGCGTAGAGTCAGGGGTAGAGACCCAGTACTTC. It is translated as CASSVESGVETQYF.

The genes are TRBV7-9 and TRBJ2-7; no reliable D call. V was cut by 5 bases and J by 0 bases, with 14 bases left in between. The germline gives CDR1 SEHNR, CDR2 FQNEAQ (reference sequence). The CDR3 sequence is 15 residues long. The CDR3 sequence is CASSPPMASSYEQYF. The CDR3 DNA follows: TGTGCCAGCAGCCCCCCCATGGCATCCTCCTACGAGCAGTACTTC.